The 27 T cell receptor beta chains reported below all come from one sample, sequenced in a study of cytomegalovirus exposure and HLA in healthy donors. The PCR ran on 60 Vbeta and 13 Jbeta primers. The protocol was immunoSEQ multiplex PCR, while the TCRdb copy is restricted to in-frame clones and leaves out a portion. The sample lists about 130,000 clones; about 80% were seen once. Sequencing was performed on PBMCs. These receptors all stem from a girl aged 2 to 10 in good health and CMV-seronegative.

This chain joins TRBV7-3 and TRBJ2-1; TRBD2 aligns across 9 bases. The CDR3 has 15 residues. The junction had 11 bases not matched to a gene; V was cut back by 5 bases and J by 9 bases. Germline assignment: CDR1 SGHTA and CDR2 FQGTGA. The CDR3 protein is CASSLGLASGSEQFF. CDR3 in DNA: TGTGCCAGCAGCCTAGGACTAGCGAGTGGTAGTGAGCAGTTCTTC.

This chain uses TRBV7-2 with TRBJ2-2; possible D gene TRBD1, 6 bases. The CDR3 contains 15 residues. Germline V gives CDR1 SGHTA, CDR2 FQGNSA. Trimming took 2 bases from V and 1 from J, leaving 8 bases between them. In DNA, the CDR3 is TGTGCCAGCAGCTTAATGGGACAGAACACCGGGGAGCTGTTTTTT. Its translation: CASSLMGQNTGELFF.

The gene calls are TRBV5-1 and TRBJ1-1; D not resolved. Germline CDR1 reads SGHRS; CDR2 reads YFSETQ. V lost 2 bases, J lost 4 bases, and 12 bases lay in between. This CDR3 comprises 14 residues. The CDR3 nucleotides read TGCGCCAGCAGCTTATACAGCGAGGGCACTGAAGCTTTCTTT. It specifies CASSLYSEGTEAFF. Together with reference TRBV5-1 and TRBJ1-1, the CDR3 gives the full variable domain: KAGVTQTPRYLIKTRGQQVTLSCSPISGHRSVSWYQQTPGQGLQFLFEYFSETQRNKGNFPGRFSGRQFSNSRSEMNVSTLELGDSALYLCASSLYSEGTEAFFGQGTRLTVV.

V and J are TRBV7-2 and TRBJ2-5, with 8 nucleotides matching TRBD2. There are 14 residues in the CDR3. V lost 5 bases, J lost 5 bases, and 7 bases stayed unmatched. CDR1 SGHTA and CDR2 FQGNSA come from the germline V gene. The CDR3 coding sequence is TGTGCCAGCAGCCCGGGACTAGTTTATGAGACCCAGTACTTC. It is translated as CASSPGLVYETQYF. Full variable domain (outside the CDR3, taken from reference TRBV7-2 and TRBJ2-5): GAGVSQSPSNKVTEKGKDVELRCDPISGHTALYWYRQSLGQGLEFLIYFQGNSAPDKSGLPSDRFSAERTGGSVSTLTIQRTQQEDSAVYLCASSPGLVYETQYFGPGTRLLVL.

V is TRBV4-3 and J is TRBJ2-3; 7 nucleotides line up with TRBD2. V was pared by 3 bases and J by 2 bases, with 5 bases of the junction left unmatched. Germline CDR1 is LGHNA and CDR2 is YSLEER. The CDR3 runs to 15 residues. DNA of the CDR3: TGCGCCAGCAGCCAGCGGGGGACGTACACAGATACGCAGTATTTT. It is translated as CASSQRGTYTDTQYF.

The chain is built from TRBV4-2 and TRBJ2-7; TRBD2 aligns across 8 bases. Trimming cost V 4 bases and J 0 bases; bases outside gene matches: 5. Looked up from germline, CDR1 is LGHNA and CDR2 is YNFKEQ. The CDR3 extends over 15 amino acids. The CDR3 DNA sequence: TGTGCCAGCAGCCCCGGACTAGCCAACTCCTACGAGCAGTACTTC. Amino acid sequence: CASSPGLANSYEQYF.

The chain uses TRBV5-1 and TRBJ2-5; maybe TRBD1 (5 bases). This CDR3 spans 15 amino acids. Trimming removed 0 bases from V and 5 bases from J, with 14 bases in between. Looked up from germline, CDR1 is SGHRS and CDR2 is YFSETQ. CDR3 nucleotides: TGCGCCAGCAGCTTGGAGCAAGGGGCCGGGGAGACCCAGTACTTC. Translated, it gives CASSLEQGAGETQYF. The whole variable domain, filled in from reference TRBV5-1 and TRBJ2-5, reads KAGVTQTPRYLIKTRGQQVTLSCSPISGHRSVSWYQQTPGQGLQFLFEYFSETQRNKGNFPGRFSGRQFSNSRSEMNVSTLELGDSALYLCASSLEQGAGETQYFGPGTRLLVL.

This clone has just one count. The gene calls are TRBV5-1 and TRBJ2-7, with D maybe TRBD2 (5 bases). This CDR3 spans 13 amino acids. CDR1 and CDR2 (germline): SGHRS, YFSETQ. The ends were cut back, 3 bases at V and 3 bases at J, with 10 bases in the middle. DNA for the CDR3: TGCGCCAGCAGCTATGAGGGCCGCTACGAGCAGTACTTC. Encoded protein: CASSYEGRYEQYF.

CDR3 amino acids: CASSDRGTAVRETQYF. CDR3 nucleotides: TGTGCCAGCTCAGACCGAGGGACAGCCGTTAGAGAGACCCAGTACTTC. V and J are TRBV18 and TRBJ2-5, with 7 bases matching TRBD1. V trimming: 5 bases; J trimming: 4 bases; junction bases outside the gene matches: 13. This CDR3 comprises 16 residues. Germline CDR1 KGHSH, CDR2 LQKENI.

The gene calls are TRBV6-1 and TRBJ1-5; maybe TRBD1 (6 bases). Germline V lookup: CDR1 MNHNS, CDR2 SASEGT. Trimming removed 4 bases at V and 2 bases at J, with 9 bases between. This CDR3 has 14 amino acids. The CDR3 loop is CASSVRTGNQPQHF. The CDR3 nucleotides are TGTGCCAGCAGTGTGAGGACAGGCAATCAGCCCCAGCATTTT.

This clone appeared once. V and J are TRBV7-8 and TRBJ2-7; D possibly corresponds to TRBD1 (6 bases). V lost 5 bases to trimming and J lost 5 bases, with 13 bases between them. CDR1 is SGHVS, CDR2 FQNEAQ, per germline. This CDR3 is built from 13 residues. CDR3 sequence (DNA): TGTGCCAGCAGCCACCTACAGGGCCACGAGCAGTACTTC. This gives the protein CASSHLQGHEQYF.

The chain joins TRBV4-1 to TRBJ2-5, with 11 nucleotides matching TRBD2. V lost 4 bases, J lost 5 bases, and 6 bases stayed unmatched. The CDR3 length is 15 residues. CDR1 is MGHRA and CDR2 is YSYEKL in the germline V gene. Written as DNA, the CDR3 is TGCGCCAGCAGCCCCTTAGCGGGGGGGAGGGAGACCCAGTACTTC. It is translated as CASSPLAGGRETQYF.

This clone occurred a few times. The J gene is TRBJ2-3, the V gene TRBV6-6; 8 bases align to TRBD1. CDR1 and CDR2 from the germline V gene are MNHNY and SVGAGI (reference sequence). This CDR3 is 15 amino acids long. V shed 6 bases, J shed 6 bases, and the junction held 11 bases outside the gene matches. The CDR3 sequence: CASSPPQGAMDTQYF. Written as DNA, the CDR3 is TGTGCCAGCAGCCCACCCCAGGGGGCGATGGATACGCAGTATTTT.

This clone appeared a single time. J is TRBJ2-4 and V is TRBV25-1; D call uncertain. The CDR3 consists of 11 residues. Per the germline V gene, CDR1 is MGHDK and CDR2 is SYGVNS. The V end lost 3 bases, the J end lost 7 bases, and 4 bases lay between the germline ends. The CDR3 loop reads CASSESNIQYF. The CDR3 DNA follows: TGTGCCAGCAGTGAGTCGAACATTCAGTACTTC. The full variable domain, completed using reference TRBV25-1 and TRBJ2-4, is EADIYQTPRYLVIGTGKKITLECSQTMGHDKMYWYQQDPGMELHLIHYSYGVNSTEKGDLSSESTVSRIRTEHFPLTLESARPSHTSQYLCASSESNIQYFGAGTRLSVL.

This chain links TRBV11-1 with TRBJ1-1; D remains unclear. Germline V gives CDR1 SGHAT, CDR2 FQDESV (reference sequence). This CDR3 has 14 amino acids. V lost 1 base, J lost 6 bases, and 12 bases lay in between. The CDR3 nucleotides read TGTGCCAGCAGCTTAGTGCGACACAAGGCTGAAGCTTTCTTT. Translating it yields CASSLVRHKAEAFF.

The CDR3 here is CASSSRTGREEKLFF. The CDR3 DNA reads TGCGCCAGCAGCTCCCGGACAGGGCGGGAAGAAAAACTGTTTTTT. The genes are TRBV5-1 and TRBJ1-4, with 8 bases matching TRBD1. Germline CDR1 is SGHRS and CDR2 is YFSETQ. With 3 bases clipped from V and 8 bases from J, the junction kept 9 bases outside the gene matches. This CDR3 region has 15 residues.

The CDR3 spells CAWSAFGGYGYTF. For the CDR3, the DNA is TGTGCCTGGAGTGCTTTCGGAGGCTATGGCTACACCTTC. The chain has TRBV30 and TRBJ1-2; D is uncertain. V lost 1 base, J lost 4 bases, and 10 bases lay in between. The CDR3 has 13 amino acids. CDR1 is GTSNPN, CDR2 SVGIG, per germline (reference sequence).

This sequence joins TRBV6-1 and TRBJ2-5; a weak D match, TRBD1 (6 bases). The CDR3 spans 14 residues. The germline gives CDR1 MNHNS, CDR2 SASEGT. V lost 2 bases and J lost 4, with 11 bases in between. CDR3 DNA: TGTGCCAGCAGTGAAATAGTAGGGGGAGAGACCCAGTACTTC. The encoded protein is CASSEIVGGETQYF.

V and J are TRBV5-4 and TRBJ1-4; no clear D. The CDR3 runs 16 residues. V dropped 4 bases and J dropped 3 bases, with 16 bases sitting between them. Germline V CDR1 and CDR2: SGHNT, YYREEE (reference sequence). CDR3 coding DNA: TGTGCCAGCAGCGCGACTGATCTGGCAGCTAATGAAAAACTGTTTTTT. Protein product: CASSATDLAANEKLFF.

There are a few counts of this clone. J is TRBJ1-4 and V is TRBV28; D is possibly TRBD1 (5 bases). Per germline, CDR1 MDHEN and CDR2 SYDVKM. The CDR3 is 12 amino acids. V was trimmed by 10 bases and J by 7 bases, leaving 13 bases between them. The CDR3 loop is CATRRGGEKLFF. The CDR3 coding sequence is TGTGCCACCCGTCGCGGGGGTGAAAAACTGTTTTTT.

V and J are TRBV29-1 and TRBJ1-1; 10 nucleotides agree with TRBD1. V shed 6 bases, J shed 3 bases, and the junction held 10 bases outside the gene matches. Germline V gene sequence: CDR1 SQVTM, CDR2 ANQGSEA. The CDR3 runs to 15 residues. The CDR3 here is CSVPLGDRGDTEAFF. The CDR3 DNA is TGCAGCGTCCCTCTGGGGGACAGGGGTGACACTGAAGCTTTCTTT.

The chain joins TRBV28 to TRBJ2-5, with D uncertain. CDR3 length: 12 residues. Between the trimmed V and J ends, which lost 4 bases and 5 bases, there was a span of 8 bases. CDR1 and CDR2 from the germline V gene are MDHEN and SYDVKM. Here the CDR3 reads CASSSVSETQYF. DNA of the CDR3: TGTGCCAGCAGTTCGGTGTCGGAGACCCAGTACTTC. Full variable domain (outside the CDR3, taken from reference TRBV28 and TRBJ2-5): DVKVTQSSRYLVKRTGEKVFLECVQDMDHENMFWYRQDPGLGLRLIYFSYDVKMKEKGDIPEGYSVSREKKERFSLILESASTNQTSMYLCASSSVSETQYFGPGTRLLVL.

The chain recombines TRBV19 with TRBJ2-4, with D perhaps matching TRBD2 (5 bases). CDR3 length equals 14 residues. CDR1 and CDR2 (germline): LNHDA, SQIVND (reference sequence). The V end lost 4 bases, the J end lost 0 bases, and 7 bases lay between the germline ends. In DNA form, the CDR3 reads TGTGCCAGTAGTACCGGACTAGCCAAAAACATTCAGTACTTC. Amino acids: CASSTGLAKNIQYF.

This clone was counted a few times. The V call is TRBV9, the J call TRBJ2-3; perhaps TRBD2 as D (5 bases). Germline V gene lookup returns CDR1 SGDLS and CDR2 YYNGEE. The ends were cut back, 6 bases at V and 2 bases at J, with 10 bases in the middle. The CDR3 is 13 amino acids. In DNA form, the CDR3 reads TGTGCCAGCAACAAGCGGATCACAGATACGCAGTATTTT. Translated, it gives CASNKRITDTQYF.

A single count supports this clone. The chain recombines TRBV15 with TRBJ2-3; the D gene is possibly TRBD2 (5 bases). Trimming shortened V by 8 bases and J by 5 bases, and 17 bases separated the two germline ends. In germline, CDR1 is LNHNV, CDR2 YYDKDF (reference sequence). The CDR3 totals 14 residues. CDR3 sequence reads: CATFSSDWGDTQYF. For the CDR3, the DNA is TGTGCCACCTTCTCATCGGACTGGGGAGATACGCAGTATTTT.

The rearrangement links TRBV29-1 to TRBJ1-3, with D unresolved. Germline V CDR1 and CDR2: SQVTM, ANQGSEA. The CDR3 is 13 amino acids. The V gene lost 1 base and the J gene lost 2 bases, with 6 bases spanning the gap. CDR3 loop: CSVEVGAGNTIYF. CDR3 in DNA: TGCAGCGTTGAAGTGGGAGCTGGAAACACCATATATTTT.

This chain links TRBV11-2 with TRBJ2-7; TRBD1 might be the D (5 bases). The CDR3 has 13 amino acids. Germline lookup yields CDR1 SGHAT and CDR2 FQNNGV. With 1 base removed from V and 6 bases from J, the gap between germline ends came to 10 bases. The chain's CDR3 is CASSLGQLGEQYF. The DNA for the CDR3 is TGTGCCAGCAGCTTAGGACAGCTGGGCGAGCAGTACTTC.